This T cell receptor (beta chain) is drawn from a study of shared clonotypes between healthy human individuals. Notes on the study in general: Clonotypes which were not shared had lower generation probabilities than clonotypes that all four donors shared.

Regarding this clone: Antigen: not known. Additional DNA sequences in this sample encode the identical CDR3.

V lost 0 bases to trimming and J lost 4 bases, with 11 bases between them. The CDR3 is made up of 14 amino acids. Germline-derived CDR1 and CDR2 are SGDLS and YYNGEE. Several immunoSEQ 96-well plates shared each subset's DNA, each plate a replicate. The assay was immunoSEQ multiplex PCR, and TCRdb's table has in-frame clones only and misses some. The sample has around 1.9 million clones, 90% to 95% seen once; the top ten hold 1.5% to 2%. Only CD45RO-negative cells positively selected for CCR7 counted as naive CD8 cells, so terminally differentiated effector memory CD45RA+ cells were excluded. All of the donors resided in Nashville, Tennessee, and each was a Caucasian adult.

J is TRBJ2-7 and V is TRBV9; maybe TRBD1 (6 bases). Sequences were obtained from naive CD8+ T cells from PBMCs. The receptor was isolated from a man younger than 30 in good health. Some clones in this sample may be carry-over from other donors' samples. The CDR3 DNA is TGTGCCAGCAGCGTAGAGGGACAAGCTTACGAGCAGTACTTC. Its protein product is CASSVEGQAYEQYF.